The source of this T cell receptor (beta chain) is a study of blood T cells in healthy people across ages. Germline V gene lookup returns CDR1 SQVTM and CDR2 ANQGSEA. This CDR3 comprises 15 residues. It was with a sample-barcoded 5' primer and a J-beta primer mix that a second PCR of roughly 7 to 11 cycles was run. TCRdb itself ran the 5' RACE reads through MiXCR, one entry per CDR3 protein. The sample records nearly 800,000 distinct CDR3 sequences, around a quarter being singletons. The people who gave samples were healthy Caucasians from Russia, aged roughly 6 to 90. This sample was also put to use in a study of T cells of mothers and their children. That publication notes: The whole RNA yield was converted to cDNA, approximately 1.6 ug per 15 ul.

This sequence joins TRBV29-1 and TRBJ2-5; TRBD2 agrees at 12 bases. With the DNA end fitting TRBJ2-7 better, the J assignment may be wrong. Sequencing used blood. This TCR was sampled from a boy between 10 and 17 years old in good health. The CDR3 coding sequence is TGCAGCGTTGCACTAGCGGGAGGCCCGACCTACGAGCAGTACTTC. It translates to CSVALAGGPTYEQYF.